The sample holds many counts of the clone carrying this T cell receptor beta chain. TCRdb redid the calling of the PCR reads with MiXCR, one entry per CDR3 protein. Altogether 13,000 or so distinct CDR3 sequences are present, approximately 40% being singletons, with the ten largest covering roughly 17%. This sample was taken from a study of CD4 and CD8 cells across lung adenocarcinoma regions. Localized lung adenocarcinoma, a non-small cell lung cancer, affected the donors. The junction had 7 bases not matched to a gene; V was cut back by 3 bases and J by 0 bases. This CDR3 has 17 amino acids. This sequence joins TRBV12-3 or TRBV12-4 and TRBJ2-5, with 10 bases lining up with TRBD2. The clonotype comes from a male donor with lung adenocarcinoma. The CD4 and CD8 labels of this study may be unreliable. Input material: CD4+ T cells from the center of a lung tumor. For the CDR3, the DNA is TGTGCCAGCAGTTTCAGCGGGAGGGCCAAGTACCAAGAGACCCAGTACTTC. It encodes CASSFSGRAKYQETQYF.